Presented here are 16 T cell receptor beta chains from one specimen sequenced in a study of T-cell memory formation after mild COVID-19. TCRdb analysed the 5' RACE reads with MiXCR anew, one entry per CDR3 protein. The table shows roughly 580,000 distinct CDR3 sequences, with around 17% occurring only once. The source material was PBMCs or a T cell subset sorted from them (not recorded which). The source is an adult woman who had mild COVID-19 (a few samples of this study predate the infection). Cell type and time point are not known.

This clonotype has a handful of counts. The V call is TRBV7-3, the J call TRBJ2-3, with TRBD1 as a possible D gene (5 bases). This CDR3 contains 15 residues. Germline-derived CDR1 and CDR2 are SGHTA and FQGTGA. Trimming cost V 1 base and J 2 bases, with 10 bases left between them. CDR3 in amino acids: CASSLSRVNTDTQYF. The CDR3 region has the DNA TGTGCCAGCAGCTTAAGCAGGGTCAACACAGATACGCAGTATTTT.

This clonotype was found a few times. The chain uses TRBV4-3 and TRBJ2-3; 9 bases align to TRBD1. Trimming cost V 2 bases and J 3 bases; bases outside gene matches: 9. CDR3 length: 17 amino acids. Germline CDR1 is LGHNA and CDR2 is YSLEER. CDR3 sequence reads: CASSQISSGTGTDTQYF. The CDR3 region has the DNA TGCGCCAGCAGCCAAATCTCCTCCGGGACAGGGACAGATACGCAGTATTTT.

V usage is TRBV5-1 and J usage is TRBJ1-2, with TRBD1 identical over 11 bases. The CDR3 length is 14 residues. CDR1 and CDR2 from the germline V gene are SGHRS and YFSETQ. Trimming cost V 4 bases and J 7 bases; bases outside gene matches: 6. CDR3 nucleotides: TGCGCCAGCAGCGGAGTAGGGACAGGGGGTGGCTACACCTTC. Protein product: CASSGVGTGGGYTF.

The chain is built from TRBV15 and TRBJ1-1; D gene unclear. The CDR3 totals 13 residues. CDR1 is LNHNV, CDR2 YYDKDF, per germline (reference sequence). Trimming took 3 bases from V and 1 from J, leaving 6 bases between them. The CDR3, as DNA: TGTGCCACCAGCAGGGAAGGGAACACTGAAGCTTTCTTT. Amino acid sequence: CATSREGNTEAFF.

The rearrangement uses TRBV7-9 and TRBJ2-1; 9 bases match TRBD2. V was clipped by 1 base and J by 0 bases; unmatched bases: 7. Germline V CDR1 and CDR2: SEHNR, FQNEAQ (reference sequence). This CDR3 has 18 residues. DNA for the CDR3: TGTGCCAGCAGCTTAGGGCTAGCGGGGAGGAGCTCCTACAATGAGCAGTTCTTC. Translated: CASSLGLAGRSSYNEQFF.

The chain is built from TRBV20-1 and TRBJ2-7, with D possibly TRBD2 on 6 matching bases. The germline V and J ends were trimmed by 0 bases and 3 bases, with 15 bases remaining between them. This CDR3 contains 15 residues. The germline gives CDR1 DFQATT, CDR2 SNEGSKA (reference sequence). CDR3 in DNA: TGCAGTGCTAGAGAGATAGGACTAAGCTACTACGAGCAGTACTTC. Translation: CSAREIGLSYYEQYF.

The CDR3 sequence is CASSDEGVEQYF. The CDR3 DNA is TGTGCCAGCAGCGACGAGGGAGTGGAACAGTACTTC. J is TRBJ2-7 and V is TRBV7-6, with D possibly being TRBD2 (5 bases). The CDR3 runs 12 residues. V shed 5 bases and J shed 10 bases, with 15 bases lying between them. Germline CDR1 SGHVS, CDR2 FNYEAQ.

This clonotype was observed many times. The chain couples TRBV5-1 to TRBJ1-1; D is perhaps TRBD1 (5 bases). The CDR3 is made up of 14 amino acids. Germline CDR1 SGHRS, CDR2 YFSETQ. Deletions cut 2 bases from V and 0 bases from J, with 8 bases between. Here the CDR3 reads CASSFDSMNTEAFF. Here the CDR3 DNA reads TGCGCCAGCAGCTTCGACAGTATGAACACTGAAGCTTTCTTT.

This clonotype was seen a few times. The chain is built from TRBV30 and TRBJ1-2; D uncertain. CDR1 is GTSNPN and CDR2 is SVGIG in the germline V gene (reference sequence). V dropped 3 bases and J dropped 13 bases, with 15 bases sitting between them. CDR3 size: 11 residues. CDR3 region: CAWRYGRLCTF. The CDR3 DNA reads TGTGCCTGGAGGTATGGTCGGCTTTGCACCTTC.

This clonotype appeared a single time. V and J are TRBV6-1 and TRBJ2-1; 8 bases agree with TRBD2. The CDR3 length is 15 residues. Germline V gene data show CDR1 as MNHNS and CDR2 as SASEGT. Germline trimming cut 1 base from V and 6 bases from J; bases unmatched to any gene: 5. DNA for the CDR3: TGTGCCAGCAGTGAAGGGACTAGCTGGAGCAATGAGCAGTTCTTC. Encoded protein: CASSEGTSWSNEQFF.

The genes are TRBV9 and TRBJ1-1, with 7 bases that match TRBD1. Germline values: CDR1 SGDLS, CDR2 YYNGEE. With V trimmed by 3 bases and J by 0 bases, 11 bases remained unmatched. The CDR3 totals 17 residues. This CDR3 reads CASSGPTGNPVNTEAFF. The CDR3 DNA follows: TGTGCCAGCAGCGGCCCGACAGGGAACCCCGTGAACACTGAAGCTTTCTTT.

The chain carries TRBV25-1 and TRBJ2-6; TRBD1 is a possible D gene (6 bases). Trimming cost V 6 bases and J 3 bases, with 9 bases left between them. The CDR3 sequence is 14 residues long. Germline V lookup: CDR1 MGHDK, CDR2 SYGVNS. CDR3 bases: TGTGCCAGCAGACAGGGTGGTGGGGCCAACGTCCTGACTTTC. This codes for CASRQGGGANVLTF.

This clonotype showed up just a few times. This chain links TRBV4-1 with TRBJ2-3; 7 bases match TRBD2. Per germline, CDR1 MGHRA and CDR2 YSYEKL. V lost 1 base, J lost 6 bases, and 7 bases stayed unmatched. The CDR3 contains 15 residues. In DNA form, the CDR3 reads TGCGCCAGCAGCCAAGCATCGGGGGGTTGGGATACGCAGTATTTT. Encoded protein: CASSQASGGWDTQYF.

This rearrangement joins TRBV5-1 to TRBJ2-1, with TRBD2 matching 10 bases. This CDR3 spans 16 amino acids. V lost 4 bases to trimming and J lost 6 bases; unmatched junction nucleotides: 10. Germline lookup yields CDR1 SGHRS and CDR2 YFSETQ. The chain's CDR3 is CASSELGTSVGNEQFF. For the CDR3, the DNA is TGCGCCAGCAGCGAGTTGGGGACTAGCGTGGGCAATGAGCAGTTCTTC.

Many counts were recorded for this clonotype. V is TRBV20-1 and J is TRBJ2-7; 11 bases line up with TRBD1. The V and J ends lost 3 bases and 0 bases, in that order; junction bases with no gene match: 10. The V gene's germline CDR1 is DFQATT and CDR2 SNEGSKA (reference sequence). This CDR3 has 17 amino acids. This CDR3 reads CSARAGTGGRFSYEQYF. CDR3 sequence (DNA): TGCAGTGCTAGGGCCGGGACAGGGGGACGATTCTCCTACGAGCAGTACTTC.

There are many counts of this clonotype. The chain uses TRBV6-1 and TRBJ1-2, with D perhaps TRBD1 (5 bases). The CDR3 contains 14 residues. Trimming cost V 1 base and J 4 bases, with 10 bases left between them. Per germline, CDR1 MNHNS and CDR2 SASEGT. The CDR3 region is CASSEEGPRYGYTF. The CDR3 nucleotides are TGTGCCAGCAGTGAAGAGGGGCCCCGCTATGGCTACACCTTC.